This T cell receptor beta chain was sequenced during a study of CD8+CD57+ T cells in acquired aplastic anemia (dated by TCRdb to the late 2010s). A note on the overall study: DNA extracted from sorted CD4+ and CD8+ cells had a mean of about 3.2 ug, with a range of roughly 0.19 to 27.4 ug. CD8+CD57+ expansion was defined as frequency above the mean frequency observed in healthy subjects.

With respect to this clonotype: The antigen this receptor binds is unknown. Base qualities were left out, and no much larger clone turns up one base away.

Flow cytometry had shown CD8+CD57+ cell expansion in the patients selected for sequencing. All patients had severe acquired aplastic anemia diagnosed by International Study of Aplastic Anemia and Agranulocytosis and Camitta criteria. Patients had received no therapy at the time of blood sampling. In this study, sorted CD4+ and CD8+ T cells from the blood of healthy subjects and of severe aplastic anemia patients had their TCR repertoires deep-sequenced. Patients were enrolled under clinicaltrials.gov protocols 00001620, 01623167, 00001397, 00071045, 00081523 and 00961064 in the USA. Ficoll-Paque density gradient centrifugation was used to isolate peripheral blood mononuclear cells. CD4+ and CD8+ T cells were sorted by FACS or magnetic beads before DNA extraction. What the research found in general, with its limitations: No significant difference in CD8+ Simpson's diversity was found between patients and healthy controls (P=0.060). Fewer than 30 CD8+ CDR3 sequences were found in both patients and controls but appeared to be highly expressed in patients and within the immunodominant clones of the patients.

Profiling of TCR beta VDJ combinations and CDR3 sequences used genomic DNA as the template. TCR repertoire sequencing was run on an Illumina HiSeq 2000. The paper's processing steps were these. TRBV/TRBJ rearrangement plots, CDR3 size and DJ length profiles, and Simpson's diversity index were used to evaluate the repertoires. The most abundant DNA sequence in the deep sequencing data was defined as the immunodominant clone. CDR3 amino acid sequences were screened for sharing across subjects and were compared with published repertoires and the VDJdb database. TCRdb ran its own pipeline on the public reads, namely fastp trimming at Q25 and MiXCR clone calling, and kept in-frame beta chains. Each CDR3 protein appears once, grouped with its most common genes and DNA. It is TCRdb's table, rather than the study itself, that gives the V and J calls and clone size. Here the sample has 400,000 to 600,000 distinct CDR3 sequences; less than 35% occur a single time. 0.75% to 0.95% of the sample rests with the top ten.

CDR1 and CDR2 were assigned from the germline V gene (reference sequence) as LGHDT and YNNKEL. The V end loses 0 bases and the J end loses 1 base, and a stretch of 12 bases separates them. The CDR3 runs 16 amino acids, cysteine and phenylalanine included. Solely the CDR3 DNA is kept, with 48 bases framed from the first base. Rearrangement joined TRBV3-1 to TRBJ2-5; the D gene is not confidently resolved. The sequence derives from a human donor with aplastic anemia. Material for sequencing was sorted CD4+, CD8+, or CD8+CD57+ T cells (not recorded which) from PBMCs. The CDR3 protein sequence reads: CASSQDPSILQETQYF. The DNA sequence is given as TGTGCCAGCAGCCAAGATCCGTCTATTCTCCAAGAGACCCAGTACTTC.